A single sample gave rise to the 12 T cell receptor beta chains below, sequenced in a study of T cell responses to AZD1222 COVID-19 vaccine. Only in-frame clones appear in the TCRdb table, and some are missing; sequencing was by immunoSEQ multiplex PCR. This table has about 130,000 clones, 70% to 90% appearing once. This specimen was peripheral blood, taken on day 0 of AZD1222 vaccination. The receptors stem from an adult in good health.

This clone showed up just once. The chain couples TRBV12-3 or TRBV12-4 to TRBJ2-5; D is ambiguous. The CDR3 loop spans 13 amino acids. V was shortened by 6 bases and J by 4 bases, with 12 bases between the two germline ends. The CDR3 DNA is TGTGCCAGCAGCCAAACCAGGCGAGAGACCCAGTACTTC. Its translation: CASSQTRRETQYF.

V and J are TRBV9 and TRBJ1-3, with 10 nucleotides matching TRBD1. The CDR3 extends over 16 amino acids. Trimming took 3 bases from V and 7 from J; bases not matched to a gene: 10. The germline V gene has CDR1 SGDLS and CDR2 YYNGEE. The CDR3 nucleotides are TGTGCCAGCAGCGGAGTGACAGGGGGCCGCGGGAACACCATATATTTT. Its protein is CASSGVTGGRGNTIYF.

This clone was seen a single time. V is TRBV29-1 and J is TRBJ1-3; D is possibly TRBD1 (6 bases). Trimming cost V 7 bases and J 3 bases, with 16 bases left between them. This CDR3 contains 14 residues. CDR1 is SQVTM and CDR2 is ANQGSEA in the germline V gene. CDR3 sequence (DNA): TGCAGCGCAATACAGGGTTCGGGTGGAAACACCATATATTTT. This codes for CSAIQGSGGNTIYF.

This chain connects TRBV7-9 to TRBJ2-3, with 7 bases identical to TRBD1. CDR1 and CDR2 (germline): SEHNR, FQNEAQ (reference sequence). The V gene end was trimmed by 8 bases and the J gene end by 6 bases; junction bases not matched to a gene: 11. The length of the CDR3 is 14 residues. The CDR3, as DNA: TGTGCCAGCGCCGCTCCCCAGGGGGTGGATACGCAGTATTTT. The encoded protein is CASAAPQGVDTQYF.

This rearrangement joins TRBV6-1 to TRBJ1-1; D is possibly TRBD1 (6 bases). The V end lost 2 bases, the J end lost 5 bases, and 18 bases lay between the germline ends. The germline V gene encodes CDR1 MNHNS and CDR2 SASEGT. The CDR3 length is 16 residues. CDR3 residues: CASSEIIPGAETEAFF. The DNA for the CDR3 is TGTGCCAGCAGTGAAATAATCCCGGGGGCAGAAACTGAAGCTTTCTTT.

The rearrangement uses TRBV10-3 and TRBJ2-7; TRBD1 matches 8 bases. This CDR3 is built from 14 residues. CDR1 and CDR2 from the germline V gene are ENHRY and SYGVKD. The ends lost 1 base at V and 4 bases at J; junction bases unmatched: 3. The CDR3, as DNA: TGTGCCATCAGTGAGTTACAGGGGGGATACGAGCAGTACTTC. This codes for CAISELQGGYEQYF.

This sequence joins TRBV11-2 and TRBJ2-7; D could derive from TRBD1 or TRBD2 (5 bases each). Germline CDR1 reads SGHAT; CDR2 reads FQNNGV. The CDR3 covers 13 residues. The germline V and J ends were trimmed by 7 bases and 3 bases, with 13 bases remaining between them. The CDR3 bases are TGTGCCAGCAAGGACATTCGGGGCTACGAGCAGTACTTC. It encodes CASKDIRGYEQYF. The variable domain in full, completed from reference TRBV11-2 and TRBJ2-7, reads EAGVAQSPRYKIIEKRQSVAFWCNPISGHATLYWYQQILGQGPKLLIQFQNNGVVDDSQLPKDRFSAERLKGVDSTLKIQPAKLEDSAVYLCASKDIRGYEQYFGPGTRLTVT.

The genes are TRBV5-1 and TRBJ2-7, with 7 bases aligning to TRBD1. J gave up 5 bases and V 0 bases, and 11 bases lay outside the gene matches. The CDR3 has 16 residues. Germline V lookup: CDR1 SGHRS, CDR2 YFSETQ. DNA of the CDR3: TGCGCCAGCAGCTTGGTCCTCCGTGACAGGGACCACGAGCAGTACTTC. Residues: CASSLVLRDRDHEQYF.

This clone was detected ten times or more. The rearrangement uses TRBV19 and TRBJ2-5; the match to TRBD2 covers 7 bases. The CDR3 runs 14 residues. The germline CDR1 and CDR2 sequences are LNHDA and SQIVND (reference sequence). V lost 2 bases, J lost 2 bases, and 2 bases stayed unmatched. The CDR3 DNA is TGTGCCAGTAGTATAAAGGGACTACAAGAGACCCAGTACTTC. Translated: CASSIKGLQETQYF.

The chain joins TRBV5-5 to TRBJ1-1, with TRBD1 matching over 10 bases. V shed 1 base, J shed 3 bases, and the junction held 15 bases outside the gene matches. Germline loops: CDR1 SGHKS, CDR2 YYEKEE (reference sequence). The CDR3 runs 19 residues. Here the CDR3 reads CASSLNVSVTGGEDTEAFF. The CDR3, as DNA: TGTGCCAGCAGCTTGAATGTCTCGGTGACAGGGGGCGAGGACACTGAAGCTTTCTTT.

This clone was counted a few times. The rearrangement joins TRBV27 to TRBJ2-7; 12 bases map to TRBD2. The CDR3 contains 16 residues. Looked up from germline, CDR1 is MNHEY and CDR2 is SMNVEV (reference sequence). V dropped 4 bases and J dropped 0; count of bases not matched to a gene: 4. The CDR3 nucleotides read TGTGCCAGCAGTTCCCCGACTAGCGGGAGCTCCTACGAGCAGTACTTC. It specifies CASSSPTSGSSYEQYF.

V usage is TRBV7-9 and J usage is TRBJ1-1, with D unresolved. The CDR3 has 11 residues. V lost 5 bases and J lost 3, with 4 bases in between. The V gene's germline CDR1 is SEHNR and CDR2 FQNEAQ (reference sequence). CDR3 nucleotides: TGTGCCAGCAGCCGGGACACTGAAGCTTTCTTT. It is translated as CASSRDTEAFF.